The source of this TCR beta chain is a study of CD8 T cells in Susac syndrome (dated by TCRdb to about 2019). Regarding the research as a whole: The study used repertoire sequencing to test whether antigen drove CD8+ T cell activation and differentiation in Susac syndrome. Clonality of the CD8+ T cell repertoire was compared between 11 to 12 healthy donors, 14 Susac syndrome patients and under 16 multiple sclerosis patients. The full study reports these points: The number of individuals in the TCR sequencing and HLA analysis was acknowledged as relatively small.

The CDR3 contains 15 residues, cysteine and phenylalanine counted. Of all the DNA, just the CDR3 is kept, 45 bases in frame from base 1. The V and J ends are trimmed by 2 bases and 0 bases, leaving 8 bases between them. Looking up the germline V gene (reference sequence) yields CDR1 GTSNPN and CDR2 SVGIG. RNA was extracted with the RNeasy kit and 0.5 to 1 ug was reverse transcribed using random hexamers. The immunoSEQ multiplex PCR assay, which covers 54 Vbeta and 13 Jbeta segments, was used to amplify TCR beta CDR3 regions. PCR amplification bias was corrected by using a synthetic template baseline for primer optimization and computational correction. The original pipeline was this. Reads were annotated to V, D and J genes according to IMGT and were analyzed with immunoSEQ Analyzer, with only productive sequences retained. Clonality was computed as one minus Shannon entropy normalized by log2 of the number of productive unique sequences. Public and private clones were assessed among the 100 most prevalent clones of each patient and control. Clones were defined as Susac-specific when absent from the healthy and MS cohorts, from fewer than 1,300 published viral clones and from other ImmuneACCESS disease sequences. Clones were called with MiXCR by TCRdb after fastp trimmed the public reads at Q25, and only in-frame beta chains were retained. One record per CDR3 amino acid sequence lists the most common genes and DNA. TCRdb assigned the V and J calls; the authors' analysis was not used. The sample has 130,000 or so distinct CDR3 sequences on record, roughly 80% of them singletons. Roughly 0.48% of the sample belongs to the ten largest clones.

Note on this clonotype: Its target antigen remains unknown. No per-base quality is available; no much larger clone lies one base away.

Peripheral blood CD8+ and CD4+ T cells from healthy donors, Susac syndrome patients and multiple sclerosis patients were profiled using high-throughput TCR beta sequencing. The multiple sclerosis controls were treatment-naive patients who had stable or active relapsing-remitting disease and met the revised McDonald criteria. CD8+ TEMRA cells were enriched by FACS, while bulk CD8+ and CD4+ T cells were purified by magnetic negative isolation. Blood was drawn into EDTA tubes, processed within 24 hours, and PBMCs were isolated by density gradient centrifugation. PBMCs intended for TCR sequencing were cryopreserved in liquid nitrogen and were subsequently thawed in a 37 degrees C water bath. The sorted or isolated CD4+, CD8+ and CD8+ TEMRA cells reached a purity of at least 90%.

The specimen sequenced was CD8+ T cells from PBMCs. This receptor was obtained from a human donor with multiple sclerosis. The V gene is TRBV30 and the J gene is TRBJ1-6; a confident D gene designation cannot be given. CDR3 loop: CAWSQDSSYNSPLHF. At the DNA level, the sequence is TGTGCCTGGAGTCAGGATAGCTCCTATAATTCACCCCTCCACTTT.